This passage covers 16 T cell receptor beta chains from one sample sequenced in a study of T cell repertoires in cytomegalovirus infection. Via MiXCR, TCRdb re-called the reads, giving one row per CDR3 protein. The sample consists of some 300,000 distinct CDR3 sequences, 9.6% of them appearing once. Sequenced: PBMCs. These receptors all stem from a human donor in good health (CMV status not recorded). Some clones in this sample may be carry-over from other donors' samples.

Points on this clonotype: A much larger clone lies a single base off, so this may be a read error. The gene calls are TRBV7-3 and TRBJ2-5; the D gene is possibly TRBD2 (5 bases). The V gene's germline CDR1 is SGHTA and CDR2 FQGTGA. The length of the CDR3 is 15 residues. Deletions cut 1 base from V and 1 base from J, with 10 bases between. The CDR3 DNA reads TGTGCCAGCAGCTTAAGGCAAGCGGTCCAAGAGACCCAGTACTTC. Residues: CASSLRQAVQETQYF.

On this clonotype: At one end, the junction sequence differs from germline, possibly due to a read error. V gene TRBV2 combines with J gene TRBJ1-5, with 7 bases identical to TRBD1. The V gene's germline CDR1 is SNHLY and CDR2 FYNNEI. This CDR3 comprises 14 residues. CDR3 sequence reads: CANSFAGGDQPQHF. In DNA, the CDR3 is TGTGCCAACAGTTTTGCAGGGGGGGATCAGCCCCAGCATTTT.

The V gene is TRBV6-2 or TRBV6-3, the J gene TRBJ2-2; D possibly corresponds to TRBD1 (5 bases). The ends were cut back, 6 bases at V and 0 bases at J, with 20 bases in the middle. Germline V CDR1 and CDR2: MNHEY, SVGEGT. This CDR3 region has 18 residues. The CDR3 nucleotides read TGTGCCAGCAGACACTTGACCAGGGTAGGGGCGAACACCGGGGAGCTGTTTTTT. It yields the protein CASRHLTRVGANTGELFF.

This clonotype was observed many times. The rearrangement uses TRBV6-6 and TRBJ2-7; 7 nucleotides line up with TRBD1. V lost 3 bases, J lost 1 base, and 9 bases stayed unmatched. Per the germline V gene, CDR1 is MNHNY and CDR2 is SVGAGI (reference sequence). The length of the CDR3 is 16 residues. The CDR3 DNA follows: TGTGCCAGCAGTTATTCGGTGACAGGGCTTTCCTACGAGCAGTACTTC. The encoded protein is CASSYSVTGLSYEQYF.

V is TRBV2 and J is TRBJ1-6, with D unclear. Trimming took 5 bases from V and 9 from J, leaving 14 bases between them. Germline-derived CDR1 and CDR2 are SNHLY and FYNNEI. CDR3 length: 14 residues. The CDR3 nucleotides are TGTGCCAGCAGTCAGTTGACTGTTAGTTCACCCCTCCACTTT. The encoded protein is CASSQLTVSSPLHF.

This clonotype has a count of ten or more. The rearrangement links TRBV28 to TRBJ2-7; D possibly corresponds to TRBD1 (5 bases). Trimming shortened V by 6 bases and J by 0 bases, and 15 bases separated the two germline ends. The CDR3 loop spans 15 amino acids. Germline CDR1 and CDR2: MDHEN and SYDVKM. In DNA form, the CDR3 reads TGTGCCAGCAGGATGCGACAGCATCCCTCCTACGAGCAGTACGTC. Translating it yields CASRMRQHPSYEQYV.

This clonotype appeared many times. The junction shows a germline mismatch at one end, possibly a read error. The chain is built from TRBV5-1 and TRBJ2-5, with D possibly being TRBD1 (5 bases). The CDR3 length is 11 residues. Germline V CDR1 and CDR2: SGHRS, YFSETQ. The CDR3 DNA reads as TGCGCCAGCAGCTTGGACGGACACTCCCGTTTC. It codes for CASSLDGHSRF.

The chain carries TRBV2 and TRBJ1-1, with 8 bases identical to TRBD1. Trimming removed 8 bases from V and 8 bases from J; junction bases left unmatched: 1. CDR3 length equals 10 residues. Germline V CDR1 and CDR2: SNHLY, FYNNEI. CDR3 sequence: CASRTGEAFF. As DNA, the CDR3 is TGTGCCAGCCGGACAGGGGAAGCTTTCTTT.

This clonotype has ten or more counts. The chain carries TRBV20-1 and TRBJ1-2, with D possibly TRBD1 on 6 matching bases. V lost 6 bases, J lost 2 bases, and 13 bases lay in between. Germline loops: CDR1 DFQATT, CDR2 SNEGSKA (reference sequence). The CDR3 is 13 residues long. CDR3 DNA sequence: TGCAGTGCCCCGGGACAACAAAACTATGGCTACACCTTC. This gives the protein CSAPGQQNYGYTF.

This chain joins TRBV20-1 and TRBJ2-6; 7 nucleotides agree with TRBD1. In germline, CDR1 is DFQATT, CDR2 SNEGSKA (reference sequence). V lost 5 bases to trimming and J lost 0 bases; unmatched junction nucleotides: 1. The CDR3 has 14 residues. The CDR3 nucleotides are TGCAGTGCTTGGGACAGCTCTGGGGCCAACGTCCTGACTTTC. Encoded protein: CSAWDSSGANVLTF.

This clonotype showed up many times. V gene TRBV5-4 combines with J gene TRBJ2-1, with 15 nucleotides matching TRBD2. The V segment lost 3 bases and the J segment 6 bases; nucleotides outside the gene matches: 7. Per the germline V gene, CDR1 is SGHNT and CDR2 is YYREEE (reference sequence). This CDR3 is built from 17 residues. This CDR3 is CASSSGLAGGDRNEQFF. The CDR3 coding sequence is TGTGCCAGCAGCTCAGGACTAGCGGGGGGGGACCGCAATGAGCAGTTCTTC.

CDR3 protein: CSARDGVPQHF. CDR3 DNA: TGCAGTGCTAGAGATGGGGTTCCCCAGCATTTT. This chain joins TRBV20-1 and TRBJ1-5; D ambiguous. The germline CDR1 and CDR2 sequences are DFQATT and SNEGSKA (reference sequence). The ends were cut back, 0 bases at V and 10 bases at J, with 7 bases in the middle. The CDR3 runs to 11 residues.

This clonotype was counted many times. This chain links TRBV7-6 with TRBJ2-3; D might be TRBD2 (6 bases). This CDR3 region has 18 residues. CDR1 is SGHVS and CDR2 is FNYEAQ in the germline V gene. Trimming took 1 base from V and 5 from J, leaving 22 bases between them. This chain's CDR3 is CASSLVSVGGLSGDTQYF. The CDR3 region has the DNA TGTGCCAGCAGCTTAGTATCAGTTGGGGGACTGTCGGGAGATACGCAGTATTTT. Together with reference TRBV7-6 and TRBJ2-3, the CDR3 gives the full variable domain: GAGVSQSPRYKVTKRGQDVALRCDPISGHVSLYWYRQALGQGPEFLTYFNYEAQQDKSGLPNDRFSAERPEGSISTLTIQRTEQRDSAMYRCASSLVSVGGLSGDTQYFGPGTRLTVL.

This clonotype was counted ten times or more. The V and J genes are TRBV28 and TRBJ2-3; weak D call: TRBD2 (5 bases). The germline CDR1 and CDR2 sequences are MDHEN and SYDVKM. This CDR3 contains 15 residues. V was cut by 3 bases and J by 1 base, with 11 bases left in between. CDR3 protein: CASSFAGVRTDTQYF. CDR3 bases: TGTGCCAGCAGTTTCGCCGGGGTTCGCACAGATACGCAGTATTTT.

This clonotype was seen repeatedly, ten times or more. CDR3 region: CASSYRPKGENTEAFF. CDR3 nucleotide sequence: TGTGCCAGCAGTTACCGTCCGAAGGGAGAGAACACTGAAGCTTTCTTT. The V gene is TRBV6-2 or TRBV6-3, the J gene TRBJ1-1; D is ambiguous. This CDR3 contains 16 residues. V was cut by 2 bases and J by 1 base, with 14 bases left in between. Germline lookup yields CDR1 MNHEY and CDR2 SVGEGT.

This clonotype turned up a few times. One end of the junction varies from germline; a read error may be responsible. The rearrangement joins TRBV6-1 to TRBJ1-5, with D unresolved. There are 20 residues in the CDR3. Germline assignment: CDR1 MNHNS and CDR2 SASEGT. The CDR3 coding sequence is TGTGCCAGTAGTGAATTCCATCCGGGCCTACAAATCTATAGCAATCAGCCCCAGCATTTT. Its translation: CASSEFHPGLQIYSNQPQHF.